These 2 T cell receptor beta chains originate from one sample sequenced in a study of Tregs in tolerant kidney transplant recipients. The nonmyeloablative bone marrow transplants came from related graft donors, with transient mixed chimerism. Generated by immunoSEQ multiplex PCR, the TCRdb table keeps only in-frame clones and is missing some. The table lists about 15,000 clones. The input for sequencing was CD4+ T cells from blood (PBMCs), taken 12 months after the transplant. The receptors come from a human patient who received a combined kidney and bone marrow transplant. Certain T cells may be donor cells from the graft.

The chain's CDR3 is CASSLGGRSRDTYNEQFF. The CDR3 DNA, read in part, is TGCGCCAGCAGCTTGGGGGGGCGCTCCCGAGACACCTACAATGAG. The gene calls are TRBV5-1 and TRBJ2-1, with a possible D match to TRBD1 (6 bases). The read ends 3 residues early relative to the CDR3; the germline J gene fills the gap. Trimming stripped 0 bases from V and 2 bases from J, with 18 bases between. The germline V gene encodes CDR1 SGHRS and CDR2 YFSETQ. This CDR3 region has 18 residues.

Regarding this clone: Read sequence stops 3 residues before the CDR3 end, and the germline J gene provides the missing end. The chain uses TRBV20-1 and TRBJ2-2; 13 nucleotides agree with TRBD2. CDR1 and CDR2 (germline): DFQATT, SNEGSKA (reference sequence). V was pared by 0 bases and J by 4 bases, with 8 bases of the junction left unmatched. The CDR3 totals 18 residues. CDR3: CSARDRTSGSWATGELFF. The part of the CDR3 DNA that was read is TGCAGTGCTAGAGACAGGACTAGCGGGAGCTGGGCCACCGGGGAG.